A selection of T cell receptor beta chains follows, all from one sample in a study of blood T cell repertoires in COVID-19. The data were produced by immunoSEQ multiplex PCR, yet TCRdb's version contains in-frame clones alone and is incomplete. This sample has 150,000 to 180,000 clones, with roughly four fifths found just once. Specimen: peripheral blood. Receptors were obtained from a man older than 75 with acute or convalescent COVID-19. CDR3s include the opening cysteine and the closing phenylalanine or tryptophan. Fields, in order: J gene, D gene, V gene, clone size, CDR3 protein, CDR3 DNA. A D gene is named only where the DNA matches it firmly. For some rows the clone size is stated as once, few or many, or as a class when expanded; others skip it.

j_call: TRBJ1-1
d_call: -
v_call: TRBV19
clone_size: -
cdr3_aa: CASSSHREPTEAFF
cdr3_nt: TGTGCCAGTAGTTCCCACAGGGAGCCCACTGAAGCTTTCTTT

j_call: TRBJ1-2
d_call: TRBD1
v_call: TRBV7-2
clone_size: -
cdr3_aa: CASSHSGAGGDGYTF
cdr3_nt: TGTGCCAGCAGCCATAGCGGGGCAGGGGGTGATGGCTACACCTTC

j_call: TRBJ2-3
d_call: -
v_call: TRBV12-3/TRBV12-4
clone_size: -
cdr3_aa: CASTPFVTDTQYF
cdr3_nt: TGTGCCAGCACTCCTTTCGTAACAGATACGCAGTATTTT

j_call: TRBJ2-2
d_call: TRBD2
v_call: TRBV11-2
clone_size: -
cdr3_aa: CASSLLAGNTGELFF
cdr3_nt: TGTGCCAGCAGCTTACTAGCGGGGAACACCGGGGAGCTGTTTTTT

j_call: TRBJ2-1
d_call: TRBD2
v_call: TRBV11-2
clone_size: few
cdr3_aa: CASSSTGTSAKVSYNEQFF
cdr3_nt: TGTGCCAGCAGCTCGACCGGGACTAGCGCAAAAGTCTCCTACAATGAGCAGTTCTTC

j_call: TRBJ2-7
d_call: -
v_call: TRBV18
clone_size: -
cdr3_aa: CASSPRSEDEQYF
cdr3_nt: TGTGCCAGCTCACCACGGAGCGAGGACGAGCAGTACTTC

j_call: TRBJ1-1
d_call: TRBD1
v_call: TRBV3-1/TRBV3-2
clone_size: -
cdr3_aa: CASSPGTAANTEAFF
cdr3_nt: TGTGCCAGCAGCCCCGGGACAGCAGCGAACACTGAAGCTTTCTTT

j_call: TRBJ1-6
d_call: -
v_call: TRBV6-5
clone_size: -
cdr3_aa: CASSYGGRANSPLHF
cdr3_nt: TGTGCCAGCAGTTACGGCGGCAGGGCGAATTCACCCCTCCACTTT

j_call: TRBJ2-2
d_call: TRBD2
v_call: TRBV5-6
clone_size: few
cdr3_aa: CASSPTGGTGTGELFF
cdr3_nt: TGTGCCAGCAGCCCGACGGGGGGGACGGGAACCGGGGAGCTGTTTTTT

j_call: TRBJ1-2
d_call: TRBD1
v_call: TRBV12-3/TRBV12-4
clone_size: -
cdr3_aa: CASSPGGGGRTF
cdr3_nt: TGTGCCAGCAGCCCAGGCGGAGGGGGCCGCACCTTC

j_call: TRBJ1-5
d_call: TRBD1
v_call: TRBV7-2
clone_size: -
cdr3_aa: CASTGDRGNQPQHF
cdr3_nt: TGTGCCAGCACCGGGGACAGGGGCAATCAGCCCCAGCATTTT

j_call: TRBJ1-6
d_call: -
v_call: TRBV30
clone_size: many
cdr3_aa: CACPEGAGLFKSPLHF
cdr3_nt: TGTGCCTGCCCCGAGGGAGCGGGGTTGTTCAAGTCACCCCTCCACTTT

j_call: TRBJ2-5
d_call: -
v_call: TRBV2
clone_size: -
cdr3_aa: CASTRTEGQETQYF
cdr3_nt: TGTGCCAGCACAAGGACAGAAGGGCAAGAGACCCAGTACTTC

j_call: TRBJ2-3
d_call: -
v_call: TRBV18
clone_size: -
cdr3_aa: CASSPGLGTDTQYF
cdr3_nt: TGTGCCAGCTCGCCGGGACTCGGCACAGATACGCAGTATTTT

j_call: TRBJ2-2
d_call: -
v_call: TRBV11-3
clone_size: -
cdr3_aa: CASSPQGGRNTGELFF
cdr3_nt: TGTGCCAGCAGCCCCCAAGGAGGGCGGAACACCGGGGAGCTGTTTTTT

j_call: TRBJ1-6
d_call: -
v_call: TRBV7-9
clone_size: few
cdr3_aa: CASSLTREASPLHF
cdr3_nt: TGTGCCAGCAGCTTAACGAGGGAGGCCTCACCCCTCCACTTT

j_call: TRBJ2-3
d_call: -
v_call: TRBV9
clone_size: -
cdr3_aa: CASSVWGADTQYF
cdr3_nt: TGTGCCAGCAGCGTCTGGGGAGCAGATACGCAGTATTTT

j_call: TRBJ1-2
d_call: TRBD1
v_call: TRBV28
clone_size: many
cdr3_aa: CASSSPGQGWYGYTF
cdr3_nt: TGTGCCAGCAGTTCCCCCGGACAGGGGTGGTATGGCTACACCTTC

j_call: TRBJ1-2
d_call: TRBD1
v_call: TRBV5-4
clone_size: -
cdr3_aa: CASTTGDREGGYTF
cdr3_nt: TGTGCCAGCACCACGGGGGACAGGGAAGGTGGCTACACCTTC

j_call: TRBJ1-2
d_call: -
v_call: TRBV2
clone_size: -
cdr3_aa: CASRPTGSSNYGYTF
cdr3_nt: TGTGCCAGCAGGCCAACAGGTTCCTCTAACTATGGCTACACCTTC

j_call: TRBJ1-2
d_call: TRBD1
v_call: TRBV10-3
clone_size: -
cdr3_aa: CAIPGTGVGANYGYTF
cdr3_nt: TGTGCCATCCCCGGGACAGGGGTCGGTGCTAACTATGGCTACACCTTC

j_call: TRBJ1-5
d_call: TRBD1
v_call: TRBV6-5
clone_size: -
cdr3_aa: CASSLTGVSNQPQHF
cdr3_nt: TGTGCCAGCAGTCTAACAGGGGTCAGCAATCAGCCCCAGCATTTT

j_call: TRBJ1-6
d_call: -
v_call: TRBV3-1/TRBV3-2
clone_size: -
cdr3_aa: CASSQPGSPLHF
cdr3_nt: TGTGCCAGCAGCCAACCGGGATCACCCCTCCACTTT

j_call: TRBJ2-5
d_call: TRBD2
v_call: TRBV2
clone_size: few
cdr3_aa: CASKGLAGVPGTQYF
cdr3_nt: TGTGCCAGCAAGGGGCTAGCGGGGGTCCCTGGGACCCAGTACTTC

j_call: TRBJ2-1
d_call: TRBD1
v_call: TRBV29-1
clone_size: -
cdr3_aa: CSVGGQGRGEQFF
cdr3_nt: TGCAGCGTTGGCGGACAGGGTAGGGGTGAGCAGTTCTTC

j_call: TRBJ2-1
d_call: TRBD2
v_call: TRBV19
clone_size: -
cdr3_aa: CASTAGIAGIDEQFF
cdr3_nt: TGTGCCAGTACCGCGGGAATAGCGGGGATCGATGAGCAGTTCTTC

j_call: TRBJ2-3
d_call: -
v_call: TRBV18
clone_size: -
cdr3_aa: CASSPVASSADTQYF
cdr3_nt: TGTGCCAGCTCACCGGTAGCCAGCTCGGCAGATACGCAGTATTTT

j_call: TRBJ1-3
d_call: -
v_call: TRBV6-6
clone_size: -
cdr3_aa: CASSYQVPSGNTIYF
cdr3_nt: TGTGCCAGCAGTTACCAGGTTCCCTCTGGAAACACCATATATTTT

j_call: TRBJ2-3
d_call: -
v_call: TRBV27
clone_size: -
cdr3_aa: CASSPEGTSTDTQYF
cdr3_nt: TGTGCCAGCAGTCCCGAGGGGACTAGCACAGATACGCAGTATTTT

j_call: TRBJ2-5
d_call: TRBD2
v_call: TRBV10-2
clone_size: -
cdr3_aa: CASSGTSGGGQETQYF
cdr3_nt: TGCGCCAGCAGTGGGACTAGCGGGGGGGGCCAAGAGACCCAGTACTTC

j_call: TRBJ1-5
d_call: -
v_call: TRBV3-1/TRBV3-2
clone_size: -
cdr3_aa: CASSQGVKQPQHF
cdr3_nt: TGTGCCAGCAGCCAAGGAGTCAAGCAGCCCCAGCATTTT

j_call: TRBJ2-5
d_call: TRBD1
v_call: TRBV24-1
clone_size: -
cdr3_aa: CATSDLRAGGYETQYF
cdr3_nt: TGTGCCACCAGTGATTTGCGAGCAGGGGGCTATGAGACCCAGTACTTC

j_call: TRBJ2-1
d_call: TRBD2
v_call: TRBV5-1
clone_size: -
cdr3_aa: CASSRDYQTYNEQFF
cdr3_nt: TGCGCCAGCAGCCGGGACTACCAGACTTACAATGAGCAGTTCTTC

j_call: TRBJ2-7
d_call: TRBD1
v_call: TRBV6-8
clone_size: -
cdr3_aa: CASSYTEPPHTDRDEQYF
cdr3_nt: TGTGCCAGCAGTTACACGGAGCCCCCCCATACTGACAGGGACGAGCAGTACTTC

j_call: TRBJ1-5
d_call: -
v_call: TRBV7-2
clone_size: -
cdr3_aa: CASSSRQANQPQHF
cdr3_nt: TGTGCCAGCAGCAGTCGACAGGCGAATCAGCCCCAGCATTTT

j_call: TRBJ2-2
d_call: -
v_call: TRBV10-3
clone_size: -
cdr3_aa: CAISQGTGELFF
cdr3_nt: TGTGCCATCAGTCAGGGCACCGGGGAGCTGTTTTTT

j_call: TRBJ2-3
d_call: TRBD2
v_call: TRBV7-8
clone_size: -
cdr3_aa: CASSLAASGGAKADTQYF
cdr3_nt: TGTGCCAGCAGCTTAGCGGCTAGCGGGGGGGCCAAGGCAGATACGCAGTATTTT

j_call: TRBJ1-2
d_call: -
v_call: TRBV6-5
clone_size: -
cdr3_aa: CASSYSGGLIYGYTF
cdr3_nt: TGTGCCAGCAGTTACTCGGGGGGACTTATCTATGGCTACACCTTC

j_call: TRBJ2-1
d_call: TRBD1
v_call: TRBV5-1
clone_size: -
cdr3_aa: CASSPTSQGAYYNEQFF
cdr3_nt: TGCGCCAGCAGCCCCACCTCACAGGGGGCTTACTACAATGAGCAGTTCTTC

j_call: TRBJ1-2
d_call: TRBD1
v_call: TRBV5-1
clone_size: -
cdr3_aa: CASSLDRGYGYTF
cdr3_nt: TGCGCCAGCAGCTTGGACAGGGGCTATGGCTACACCTTC

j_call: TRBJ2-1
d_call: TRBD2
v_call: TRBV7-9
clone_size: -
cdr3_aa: CASSLGGWTSANNEQFF
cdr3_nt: TGTGCCAGCAGCTTAGGCGGCTGGACTAGCGCTAACAATGAGCAGTTCTTC

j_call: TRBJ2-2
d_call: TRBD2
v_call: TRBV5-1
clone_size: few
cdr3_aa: CASDPSGGENTGELFF
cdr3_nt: TGCGCCAGCGACCCTAGCGGGGGCGAGAACACCGGGGAGCTGTTTTTT

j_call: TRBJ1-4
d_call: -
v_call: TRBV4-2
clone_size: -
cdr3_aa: CASRLGTGDNEKLFF
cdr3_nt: TGTGCCAGCAGACTTGGGACGGGGGATAATGAAAAACTGTTTTTT

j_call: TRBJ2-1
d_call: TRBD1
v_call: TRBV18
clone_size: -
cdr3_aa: CASSPFDRDNEQFF
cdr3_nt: TGTGCCAGCTCACCTTTTGACAGGGATAATGAGCAGTTCTTC

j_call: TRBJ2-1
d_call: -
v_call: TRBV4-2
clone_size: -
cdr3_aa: CASSPDWQTRNEQFF
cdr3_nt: TGTGCCAGCAGCCCAGACTGGCAAACTAGGAATGAGCAGTTCTTC

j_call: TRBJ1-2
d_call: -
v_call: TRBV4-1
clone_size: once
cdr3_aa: CASSQVPLGEYGYTF
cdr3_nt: TGCGCCAGCAGCCAAGTCCCGCTGGGAGAGTATGGCTACACCTTC

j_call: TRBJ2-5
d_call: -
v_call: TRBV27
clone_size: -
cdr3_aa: CASSLPQEAQETQYF
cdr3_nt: TGTGCCAGCAGTTTGCCCCAGGAGGCCCAAGAGACCCAGTACTTC

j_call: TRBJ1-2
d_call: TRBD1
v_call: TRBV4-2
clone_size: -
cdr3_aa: CASSPRQGDYGYTF
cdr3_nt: TGTGCCAGCAGCCCCCGACAGGGGGACTATGGCTACACCTTC

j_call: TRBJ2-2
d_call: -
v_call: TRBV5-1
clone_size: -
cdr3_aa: CASSDSGYTGELFF
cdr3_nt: TGCGCCAGCAGCGATAGCGGCTACACCGGGGAGCTGTTTTTT

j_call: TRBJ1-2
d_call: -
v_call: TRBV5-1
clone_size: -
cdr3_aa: CASSLDKNYGYTF
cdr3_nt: TGCGCCAGCAGCTTGGACAAAAACTATGGCTACACCTTC

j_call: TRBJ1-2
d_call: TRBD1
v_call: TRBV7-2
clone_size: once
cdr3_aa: CASSSGQGLYGYTF
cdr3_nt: TGTGCCAGCAGCTCCGGACAGGGCCTCTATGGCTACACCTTC

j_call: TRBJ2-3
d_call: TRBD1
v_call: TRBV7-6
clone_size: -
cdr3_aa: CASSLRQGTADTQYF
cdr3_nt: TGTGCCAGCAGCTTGCGACAGGGGACCGCAGATACGCAGTATTTT

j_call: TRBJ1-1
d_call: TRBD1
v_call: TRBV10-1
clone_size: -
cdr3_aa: CASAGQLNTEAFF
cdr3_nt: TGCGCCAGCGCGGGACAGCTGAACACTGAAGCTTTCTTT

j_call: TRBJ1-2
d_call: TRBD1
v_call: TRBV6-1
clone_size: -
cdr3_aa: CASSEAGTALLKGYTF
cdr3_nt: TGTGCCAGCAGTGAAGCAGGGACAGCCCTTTTAAAAGGCTACACCTTC

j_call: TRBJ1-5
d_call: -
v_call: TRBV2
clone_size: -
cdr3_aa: CASNRANQPQHF
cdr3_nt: TGTGCCAGCAACAGGGCAAATCAGCCCCAGCATTTT